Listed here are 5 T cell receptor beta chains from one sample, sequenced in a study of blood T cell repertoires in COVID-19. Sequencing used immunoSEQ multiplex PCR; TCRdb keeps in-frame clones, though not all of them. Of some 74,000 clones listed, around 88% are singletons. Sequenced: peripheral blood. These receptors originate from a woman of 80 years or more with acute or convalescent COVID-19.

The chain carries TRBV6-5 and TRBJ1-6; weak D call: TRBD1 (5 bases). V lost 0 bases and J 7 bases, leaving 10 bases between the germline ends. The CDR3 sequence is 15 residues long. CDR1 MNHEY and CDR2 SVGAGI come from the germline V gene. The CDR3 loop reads CASSYSVQVNSPLHF. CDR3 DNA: TGTGCCAGCAGTTACTCGGTACAGGTCAATTCACCCCTCCACTTT.

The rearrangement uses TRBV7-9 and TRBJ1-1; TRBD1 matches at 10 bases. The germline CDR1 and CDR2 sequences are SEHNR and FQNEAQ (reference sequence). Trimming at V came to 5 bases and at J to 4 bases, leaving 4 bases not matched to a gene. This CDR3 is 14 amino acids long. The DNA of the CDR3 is TGTGCCAGCAGCGAGGACAGGGGGACCACTGAAGCTTTCTTT. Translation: CASSEDRGTTEAFF.

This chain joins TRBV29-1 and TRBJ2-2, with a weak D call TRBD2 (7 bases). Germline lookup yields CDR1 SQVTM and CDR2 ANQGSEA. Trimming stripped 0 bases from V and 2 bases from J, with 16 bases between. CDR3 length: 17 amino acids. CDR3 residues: CSVEDGRGTGNTGELFF. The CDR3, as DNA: TGCAGCGTTGAAGATGGGAGGGGGACGGGCAACACCGGGGAGCTGTTTTTT.

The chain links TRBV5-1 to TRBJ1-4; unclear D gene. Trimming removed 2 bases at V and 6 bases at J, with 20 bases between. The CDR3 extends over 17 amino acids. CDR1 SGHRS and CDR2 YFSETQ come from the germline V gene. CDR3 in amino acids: CASSFNIGGGLDEKLFF. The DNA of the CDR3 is TGCGCCAGCAGCTTTAACATAGGAGGAGGGTTGGATGAAAAACTGTTTTTT.

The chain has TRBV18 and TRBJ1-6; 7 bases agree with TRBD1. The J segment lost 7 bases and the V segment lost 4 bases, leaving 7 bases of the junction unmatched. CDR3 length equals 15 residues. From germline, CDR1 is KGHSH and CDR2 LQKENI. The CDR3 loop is CASSLGQADNSPLHF. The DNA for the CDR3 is TGTGCCAGCTCACTAGGACAGGCCGACAATTCACCCCTCCACTTT.